These 32 T cell receptor beta chains were all obtained from the same sample, sequenced in a study of T cell responses to AZD1222 COVID-19 vaccine. Profiling relied on immunoSEQ multiplex PCR, and the TCRdb table lists in-frame clones only, not all of them. Found here are roughly 150,000 clones, about 93% of them singletons; the top ten hold roughly 7.1%. The sample in question was peripheral blood, obtained 28 days after the second AZD1222 dose. The receptors derive from an adult who received the AZD1222 COVID-19 vaccine.

The genes are TRBV1 and TRBJ1-3. TRBV1 constitutes a pseudogene. This CDR3 has 17 residues. CDR3 protein: CTSSHEPFAASGNTIYF. DNA for the CDR3: TGCACCAGCAGCCACGAACCGTTTGCGGCTTCTGGAAACACCATATATTTT.

The rearrangement joins TRBV27 to TRBJ1-2; 7 bases fit TRBD1. Germline-derived CDR1 and CDR2 are MNHEY and SMNVEV (reference sequence). V trimming: 5 bases; J trimming: 2 bases; junction bases outside the gene matches: 5. CDR3 length equals 14 residues. The CDR3 nucleotides are TGTGCCAGCAGTGCGGGGGGACAGAACTATGGCTACACCTTC. Its translation: CASSAGGQNYGYTF.

CDR3: CASSDLWPPYGYTF. In DNA, the CDR3 is TGTGCCAGCAGTGATTTATGGCCCCCTTATGGCTACACCTTC. The genes are TRBV6-1 and TRBJ1-2; no clear D gene. This CDR3 region has 14 residues. V was shortened by 3 bases and J by 5 bases, with 13 bases between the two germline ends. Per germline, CDR1 MNHNS and CDR2 SASEGT.

V usage is TRBV7-9 and J usage is TRBJ2-1, with D uncertain. Per the germline V gene, CDR1 is SEHNR and CDR2 is FQNEAQ (reference sequence). Trimming took 3 bases from V and 8 from J, leaving 8 bases between them. The CDR3 totals 12 residues. CDR3 coding DNA: TGTGCCAGCAGCTTGAAGGTAGATGAGCAGTTCTTC. It specifies CASSLKVDEQFF.

This clone has more than one count but fewer than ten. The chain uses TRBV9 and TRBJ2-1; 9 nucleotides align to TRBD1. Germline V gives CDR1 SGDLS, CDR2 YYNGEE. J was trimmed by 5 bases and V by 5 bases; bases with no gene match: 11. CDR3 length equals 16 residues. As DNA, the CDR3 is TGTGCCAGCAGGGCCCCCAGTTGGGACAGGGACAATGAGCAGTTCTTC. Its protein is CASRAPSWDRDNEQFF.

The J gene is TRBJ1-1, the V gene TRBV4-1, with 9 bases lining up with TRBD1. The CDR3 spans 13 residues. The V and J ends lost 6 bases and 11 bases, in that order; junction bases with no gene match: 10. CDR1 is MGHRA, CDR2 YSYEKL, per germline. The CDR3 DNA follows: TGCGCCAGCAGGCCTACAGGGGGCAAGGTCGCTTTCTTT. This gives the protein CASRPTGGKVAFF.

The chain recombines TRBV4-1 with TRBJ2-1; 9 bases match TRBD2. The ends lost 0 bases at V and 3 bases at J; junction bases unmatched: 3. Per the germline V gene, CDR1 is MGHRA and CDR2 is YSYEKL. CDR3 size: 16 residues. The CDR3 loop reads CASSQEQTSGYNEQFF. CDR3 DNA: TGCGCCAGCAGCCAAGAGCAGACTAGCGGCTACAATGAGCAGTTCTTC.

V gene TRBV4-1 combines with J gene TRBJ1-1, with a weak D call TRBD1 (5 bases). Germline assignment: CDR1 MGHRA and CDR2 YSYEKL. CDR3 length equals 14 residues. With 4 bases removed from V and 4 bases from J, the gap between germline ends came to 13 bases. CDR3 protein: CASSLGEGSTEAFF. CDR3 nucleotides: TGCGCCAGCAGCCTAGGGGAGGGAAGCACTGAAGCTTTCTTT.

V usage is TRBV9 and J usage is TRBJ1-4; 8 bases map to TRBD1. CDR3 length: 15 amino acids. Per the germline V gene, CDR1 is SGDLS and CDR2 is YYNGEE. V lost 3 bases and J lost 6; bases outside the gene matches: 7. The CDR3 is CASSALDREHEKLFF. The CDR3 DNA reads as TGTGCCAGCAGCGCCCTGGACAGGGAACATGAAAAACTGTTTTTT.

In its sample, this clone was seen a few times. The chain has TRBV6-5 and TRBJ1-3, with TRBD1 identical over 7 bases. V shed 0 bases, J shed 2 bases, and the junction held 1 base outside the gene matches. The CDR3 is 15 amino acids. In germline, CDR1 is MNHEY, CDR2 SVGAGI. DNA of the CDR3: TGTGCCAGCAGTTACTCGACAGGGACTGGAAACACCATATATTTT. Its translation: CASSYSTGTGNTIYF.

V is TRBV7-9 and J is TRBJ1-1; D uncertain. V was pared by 5 bases and J by 6 bases, with 16 bases between. The CDR3 contains 14 residues. Per germline, CDR1 SEHNR and CDR2 FQNEAQ (reference sequence). Here the CDR3 reads CASSREGGSAEAFF. The CDR3 bases are TGTGCCAGCAGCCGAGAAGGCGGTAGCGCTGAAGCTTTCTTT.

The rearrangement uses TRBV19 and TRBJ2-1; the match to TRBD2 covers 7 bases. The CDR3 runs 15 residues. With 6 bases clipped from V and 6 bases from J, the junction kept 11 bases outside the gene matches. Germline-derived CDR1 and CDR2 are LNHDA and SQIVND (reference sequence). DNA of the CDR3: TGTGCCAGTAGAGCGGGGACGGGGCGACCCAATGAGCAGTTCTTC. This sequence encodes CASRAGTGRPNEQFF.

V usage is TRBV7-3 and J usage is TRBJ2-1; D gene unclear. The ends were cut back, 3 bases at V and 5 bases at J, with 8 bases in the middle. CDR3 length: 13 amino acids. Germline CDR1 SGHTA, CDR2 FQGTGA. This CDR3 is CASSLGYNNEQFF. DNA of the CDR3: TGTGCCAGCAGCTTGGGCTATAACAATGAGCAGTTCTTC. Drawing the rest from reference TRBV7-3 and TRBJ2-1, the complete variable domain is GAGVSQTPSNKVTEKGKYVELRCDPISGHTALYWYRQSLGQGPEFLIYFQGTGAADDSGLPNDRFFAVRPEGSVSTLKIQRTERGDSAVYLCASSLGYNNEQFFGPGTRLTVL.

As regards this clone: At one boundary the junction diverges from the germline segment, which might be a read error. The chain combines TRBV6-1 with TRBJ1-4; no clear D gene. The CDR3 is 13 residues long. Per the germline V gene, CDR1 is MNHNS and CDR2 is SASEGT. In DNA, the CDR3 is TGTGCCAGCAGGGAAGTCTTTAATGAAAAACTGTTTTTT. Encoded protein: CASREVFNEKLFF.

The sample holds one count of this clone. The chain combines TRBV7-7 with TRBJ2-7; D is ambiguous. V lost 11 bases and J lost 2, with 13 bases in between. Germline values: CDR1 SSHAT, CDR2 FNYEAQ (reference sequence). This CDR3 is built from 12 residues. The CDR3 sequence: CAPTLEAYEQYF. The CDR3 region has the DNA TGTGCCCCGACCCTCGAGGCCTACGAGCAGTACTTC.

This clone was counted a single time. V is TRBV29-1 and J is TRBJ2-1; tentative D call: TRBD1 (5 bases). CDR3 length: 12 residues. The V and J ends lost 7 bases and 4 bases respectively, with 11 bases between them. CDR1 and CDR2 (germline): SQVTM, ANQGSEA. The CDR3 region has the DNA TGCAGCGCCGGCACAGGTTACAATGAGCAGTTCTTC. Translating gives CSAGTGYNEQFF.

The V gene is TRBV2, the J gene TRBJ1-2, with D maybe TRBD1 (6 bases). V lost 8 bases and J 6 bases, leaving 16 bases between the germline ends. CDR1 is SNHLY, CDR2 FYNNEI, per germline. CDR3 size: 13 residues. The CDR3 nucleotides are TGTGCCAGCGCCGAGGACAGAATACATGGCTACACCTTC. Residues: CASAEDRIHGYTF.

CDR3: CASSQVEGLGGLPTYNEQFF. The CDR3 DNA follows: TGCGCCAGCAGCCAAGTCGAGGGTCTAGGCGGGCTCCCCACTTACAATGAGCAGTTCTTC. This chain connects TRBV4-3 to TRBJ2-1; perhaps TRBD2 as D (5 bases). Trimming cost V 1 base and J 4 bases, with 26 bases left between them. This CDR3 spans 20 amino acids. Per the germline V gene, CDR1 is LGHNA and CDR2 is YSLEER.

This clone was counted only a few times. The V and J genes are TRBV19 and TRBJ1-5, with 7 bases matching TRBD1. The CDR3 is made up of 15 amino acids. Germline assignment: CDR1 LNHDA and CDR2 SQIVND (reference sequence). V lost 7 bases and J lost 3; bases outside the gene matches: 9. The CDR3 here is CASTSHEGANQPQHF. DNA for the CDR3: TGTGCCAGTACTTCGCATGAGGGGGCCAATCAGCCCCAGCATTTT.

The chain joins TRBV5-1 to TRBJ1-6; no clear D gene. CDR1 SGHRS and CDR2 YFSETQ come from the germline V gene. CDR3 length equals 13 residues. V dropped 7 bases and J dropped 9 bases, with 14 bases sitting between them. The CDR3 coding sequence is TGCGCCAGCGGTCGGATAAGCGGTTCACCCCTCCACTTT. This gives the protein CASGRISGSPLHF.

The rearrangement uses TRBV11-3 and TRBJ2-3; tentatively, D is TRBD2 (5 bases). Trimming stripped 2 bases from V and 6 bases from J, with 12 bases between. The germline CDR1 and CDR2 sequences are SGHNT and YENEEA. The CDR3 has 14 residues. DNA for the CDR3: TGTGCCAGCAGCTTACTAGGGCCGGGGGATACGCAGTATTTT. Its protein product is CASSLLGPGDTQYF.

Worth noting for this clone: At one of its ends the junction is not consistent with the germline gene, which may arise from a read error. The rearrangement links TRBV20-1 to TRBJ1-2; TRBD1 is a possible D gene (6 bases). Per germline, CDR1 DFQATT and CDR2 SNEGSKA (reference sequence). CDR3 length: 11 amino acids. The CDR3 sequence: CSARVPGHALF. CDR3 sequence (DNA): TGCAGTGCTAGGGTGCCGGGACATGCCCTCTTC.

The chain uses TRBV3-1 (or the pseudogene TRBV3-2) and TRBJ2-5; unclear D gene. The germline CDR1 and CDR2 sequences are LGHDT and YNNKEL (reference sequence). V was clipped by 4 bases and J by 2 bases, with 11 bases between them. There are 14 residues in the CDR3. The CDR3 protein is CASSLGSEQETQYF. CDR3 coding DNA: TGTGCCAGCAGCCTCGGAAGCGAGCAAGAGACCCAGTACTTC.

V and J are TRBV7-9 and TRBJ1-2, with D maybe TRBD1 (5 bases). The V end lost 3 bases, the J end lost 4 bases, and 12 bases lay between the germline ends. CDR3 length: 14 residues. In germline, CDR1 is SEHNR, CDR2 FQNEAQ (reference sequence). The CDR3 nucleotides are TGTGCCAGCAGCTTGGGACTGACGCTCTATGGCTACACCTTC. Its translation is CASSLGLTLYGYTF. The full variable domain, rest sourced from reference TRBV7-9 and TRBJ1-2, is DTGVSQNPRHKITKRGQNVTFRCDPISEHNRLYWYRQTLGQGPEFLTYFQNEAQLEKSRLLSDRFSAERPKGSFSTLEIQRTEQGDSAMYLCASSLGLTLYGYTFGSGTRLTVV.

V usage is TRBV6-5 and J usage is TRBJ1-1; D may be TRBD1 (5 bases). Germline CDR1 is MNHEY and CDR2 is SVGAGI. CDR3 length: 11 residues. Between the trimmed V and J ends, which lost 10 bases and 11 bases, there was a span of 17 bases. Here the CDR3 reads CATHQGKSAFF. CDR3 nucleotide sequence: TGTGCCACCCACCAGGGAAAGTCGGCTTTCTTT.

This chain links TRBV5-4 with TRBJ1-2; TRBD1 agrees at 8 bases. V gave up 4 bases and J gave up 4 bases; unmatched junction bases: 9. The CDR3 is made up of 15 amino acids. Germline V gives CDR1 SGHNT, CDR2 YYREEE (reference sequence). The chain's CDR3 is CASSPAGGLRYGYTF. The CDR3 DNA sequence: TGTGCCAGCAGCCCCGCAGGGGGCTTACGCTATGGCTACACCTTC.

This clone was detected only a few times. The chain uses TRBV28 and TRBJ2-5; TRBD2 agrees at 16 bases. Looked up from germline, CDR1 is MDHEN and CDR2 is SYDVKM. This CDR3 contains 18 residues. V was clipped by 6 bases and J by 5 bases; unmatched bases: 12. The CDR3 DNA sequence: TGTGCCAGCAGCACACAAGGGACTAGCGGGGGGGCCTGGGAGACCCAGTACTTC. Encoded protein: CASSTQGTSGGAWETQYF.

The J gene is TRBJ2-7, the V gene TRBV28; the D gene could be TRBD1 or TRBD2 (7 bases each). V lost 10 bases and J 2 bases, leaving 18 bases between the germline ends. The CDR3 spans 14 residues. Germline values: CDR1 MDHEN, CDR2 SYDVKM. DNA of the CDR3: TGTGCCATCGGCGGGAGACAGGGAACCTACGAGCAGTACTTC. This sequence encodes CAIGGRQGTYEQYF.

The chain is built from TRBV7-8 and TRBJ1-5; a possible D gene is TRBD1 (6 bases). CDR1 SGHVS and CDR2 FQNEAQ come from the germline V gene. CDR3 length: 17 residues. V gave up 3 bases and J gave up 4 bases, with 19 bases separating them. Here the CDR3 DNA reads TGTGCCAGCAGCTTTGGGGGCAGGACCTTTTGGAATCAGCCCCAGCATTTT. Protein: CASSFGGRTFWNQPQHF.

The chain is built from TRBV10-3 and TRBJ1-3, with D uncertain. CDR1 is ENHRY, CDR2 SYGVKD, per germline. V dropped 8 bases and J dropped 0 bases, with 11 bases sitting between them. There are 14 residues in the CDR3. The CDR3 nucleotides are TGTGCCATCGAAAGAAACCTCTCTGGAAACACCATATATTTT. Amino acids: CAIERNLSGNTIYF.

This rearrangement joins TRBV30 to TRBJ1-1; D remains ambiguous. This CDR3 is 10 amino acids long. Germline V gene data show CDR1 as GTSNPN and CDR2 as SVGIG (reference sequence). V lost 2 bases and J 7 bases, leaving 5 bases between the germline ends. CDR3 protein: CAWSKFEAFF. The DNA of the CDR3 is TGTGCCTGGAGTAAATTTGAAGCTTTCTTT.

The chain joins TRBV30 to TRBJ1-1; D remains ambiguous. Germline V gene lookup returns CDR1 GTSNPN and CDR2 SVGIG (reference sequence). V was clipped by 4 bases and J by 0 bases, with 12 bases between them. This CDR3 is 14 amino acids long. The CDR3 is CAWKAKRVNTEAFF. The CDR3 DNA reads as TGTGCCTGGAAAGCAAAGCGGGTGAACACTGAAGCTTTCTTT.